Below are 22 T cell receptor beta chains sequenced from a single sample in a study of CD8+ T cells in alopecia areata. Extracted from the samples, RNA was reverse transcribed into cDNA to serve as the sequencing template. Profiling relied on immunoSEQ multiplex PCR, and the TCRdb table lists in-frame clones only, not all of them. The sample consists of a few hundred thousand clones, 60% of them appearing once. Stated treatment: oral pan-JAK inhibitor, 5-10 mg twice daily. The source was CD4+ T cells sorted from blood, collected at approximately week 51, from a patient treated with tofacitinib. Receptor source: a human donor with alopecia areata.

This clone has just a few counts. The rearrangement joins TRBV7-8 to TRBJ1-6; D possibly corresponds to TRBD1 (6 bases). From germline, CDR1 is SGHVS and CDR2 FQNEAQ. The CDR3 has 16 amino acids. V gave up 1 base and J gave up 6 bases, with 13 bases separating them. The CDR3 reads CASSLEGKGVNSPLHF. In nucleotides, the CDR3 is TGTGCCAGCAGCTTAGAAGGGAAGGGGGTTAATTCACCCCTCCACTTT.

This chain joins TRBV27 and TRBJ2-2; D is perhaps TRBD1 (5 bases). CDR1 is MNHEY, CDR2 SMNVEV, per germline (reference sequence). The CDR3 consists of 15 residues. Trimming left V 2 bases short and J 0 bases short, with 7 bases between. Written as DNA, the CDR3 is TGTGCCAGCAGTTTAGGACATACGAACACCGGGGAGCTGTTTTTT. Protein: CASSLGHTNTGELFF.

Details on this clone: In the same sample, other DNA sequences code for this CDR3. CDR3 nucleotide sequence: TGCAGCGCCAGACAGGGAATGAACACTGAAGCTTTCTTT. It translates to CSARQGMNTEAFF. This chain links TRBV29-1 with TRBJ1-1; 7 nucleotides match TRBD1. The CDR3 has 13 residues. Germline CDR1 reads SQVTM; CDR2 reads ANQGSEA. V gave up 7 bases and J gave up 0 bases; unmatched junction bases: 5.

The chain is built from TRBV30 and TRBJ1-1, with unresolved D. The CDR3 length is 12 residues. Germline V gene data show CDR1 as GTSNPN and CDR2 as SVGIG (reference sequence). With 4 bases removed from V and 2 bases from J, the gap between germline ends came to 8 bases. CDR3 in amino acids: CAWKTDNTEAFF. The CDR3 DNA reads as TGTGCCTGGAAAACAGATAACACTGAAGCTTTCTTT.

The chain couples TRBV2 to TRBJ2-7; either TRBD1 or TRBD2 may supply D (6 bases each). Trimming cost V 7 bases and J 5 bases, with 21 bases left between them. Germline lookup yields CDR1 SNHLY and CDR2 FYNNEI. CDR3 length equals 15 residues. The CDR3 region is CASTREGGNGNEQYF. The CDR3 DNA reads TGTGCCAGCACCAGAGAAGGGGGGAACGGCAACGAGCAGTACTTC.

The chain is built from TRBV29-1 and TRBJ2-1, with 8 bases matching TRBD1. Looked up from germline, CDR1 is SQVTM and CDR2 is ANQGSEA. V lost 8 bases, J lost 8 bases, and 11 bases stayed unmatched. The CDR3 has 13 residues. The CDR3 spells CSTGVGQGDEQFF. CDR3 bases: TGCAGCACCGGCGTCGGACAGGGTGATGAGCAGTTCTTC.

DNA of the CDR3: TGCGCCAGCAGCCCTGACTACCGCACAGATACGCAGTATTTT. This encodes CASSPDYRTDTQYF. V usage is TRBV5-1 and J usage is TRBJ2-3; a weak D match, TRBD2 (5 bases). Germline lookup yields CDR1 SGHRS and CDR2 YFSETQ. The CDR3 covers 14 residues. Trimming took off 4 bases at V and 1 base at J, with 10 bases between the two ends.

The chain recombines TRBV6-1 with TRBJ1-5; D not certain. Per the germline V gene, CDR1 is MNHNS and CDR2 is SASEGT. CDR3 length equals 11 residues. V was cut by 7 bases and J by 5 bases, with 6 bases left in between. CDR3 bases: TGTGCCAGCACCGACGATCAGCCCCAGCATTTT. Translating gives CASTDDQPQHF.

This clone has a handful of counts. The chain employs TRBV19 and TRBJ1-5, with 8 bases matching TRBD1. The CDR3 covers 15 residues. The trim removed 5 bases at V and 6 bases at J, leaving 9 bases unmatched. CDR1 is LNHDA and CDR2 is SQIVND in the germline V gene (reference sequence). Here the CDR3 reads CASSDPDRESQPQHF. The CDR3 nucleotides are TGTGCCAGTAGTGACCCGGACAGGGAGTCTCAGCCCCAGCATTTT.

This clone was observed a handful of times. The chain carries TRBV18 and TRBJ1-1; 7 bases align to TRBD1. The CDR3 contains 15 residues. Germline V gene lookup returns CDR1 KGHSH and CDR2 LQKENI. J gave up 7 bases and V 1 base, and 9 bases lay outside the gene matches. Here the CDR3 DNA reads TGTGCCAGCTCACCACGGGTAGGGGGCCAAGGTGAAGCTTTCTTT. Its protein is CASSPRVGGQGEAFF.

This chain connects TRBV11-1 to TRBJ2-3; either TRBD1 or TRBD2 may fit D (5 bases each). Germline CDR1 SGHAT, CDR2 FQDESV (reference sequence). The V and J ends lost 5 bases and 2 bases respectively, with 11 bases between them. The CDR3 covers 14 residues. Here the CDR3 reads CASSLGESTDTQYF. The CDR3 nucleotides read TGTGCCAGCAGCCTGGGGGAATCCACAGATACGCAGTATTTT.

The rearrangement uses TRBV30 and TRBJ2-1; D unclear. Germline V gives CDR1 GTSNPN, CDR2 SVGIG (reference sequence). Trimming stripped 1 base from V and 9 bases from J, with 7 bases between. The CDR3 length is 11 residues. The CDR3 nucleotides read TGTGCCTGGAGTGGGAAGTCTGAGCAGTTCTTC. The encoded protein is CAWSGKSEQFF. Full variable domain (remainder filled in from reference TRBV30 and TRBJ2-1): SQTIHQWPATLVQPVGSPLSLECTVEGTSNPNLYWYRQAAGRGLQLLFYSVGIGQISSEVPQNLSASRPQDRQFILSSKKLLLSDSGFYLCAWSGKSEQFFGPGTRLTVL.

The chain combines TRBV5-1 with TRBJ2-1; 8 nucleotides agree with TRBD1. The CDR3 spans 16 residues. After removal of 0 bases from V and 9 bases from J, the junction contained 11 bases not matched to a gene. Per the germline V gene, CDR1 is SGHRS and CDR2 is YFSETQ. The DNA for the CDR3 is TGCGCCAGCAGCTTGGCCCCTTCCAGGGGGCAGGGTGAGCAGTTCTTC. The encoded protein is CASSLAPSRGQGEQFF.

CDR3 DNA: TGTGCTACTCGGGGACAGGGTGATTCACCCCTCCACTTT. This encodes CATRGQGDSPLHF. V gene TRBV6-5 combines with J gene TRBJ1-6; 9 positions match TRBD1. CDR3 length: 13 amino acids. Germline V gives CDR1 MNHEY, CDR2 SVGAGI.

CDR3 sequence reads: CAIRVTGELFF. CDR3 in DNA: TGTGCCATCAGAGTCACCGGGGAGCTGTTTTTT. V is TRBV10-3 and J is TRBJ2-2; D is ambiguous. CDR3 length: 11 residues. The V and J ends lost 6 bases and 4 bases respectively, with 3 bases between them. Germline V gene lookup returns CDR1 ENHRY and CDR2 SYGVKD.

This clone was observed a few times. Distinct nucleotide sequences in the sample also encode this CDR3. V is TRBV5-1 and J is TRBJ2-5; no definite D call. Germline loops: CDR1 SGHRS, CDR2 YFSETQ. This CDR3 is built from 11 residues. V was pared by 3 bases and J by 2 bases, with 2 bases between. DNA for the CDR3: TGCGCCAGCAGCTCTCAAGAGACCCAGTACTTC. Translation: CASSSQETQYF.

The chain carries TRBV5-8 and TRBJ2-2, with 7 bases matching TRBD1. This CDR3 is 16 amino acids long. From germline, CDR1 is SGHTS and CDR2 YDEGEE. V shed 1 base, J shed 1 base, and the junction held 4 bases outside the gene matches. The CDR3 nucleotides read TGTGCCAGCAGCTTGCGAGGGGGCGAGAACACCGGGGAGCTGTTTTTT. As protein: CASSLRGGENTGELFF.

V and J are TRBV30 and TRBJ1-2; D uncertain. The CDR3 spans 11 residues. The V gene lost 5 bases and the J gene lost 6 bases, with 10 bases spanning the gap. Germline CDR1 GTSNPN, CDR2 SVGIG (reference sequence). The CDR3 sequence: CAWYPSDGYTF. The CDR3 coding sequence is TGTGCCTGGTATCCCTCGGATGGCTACACCTTC.

The chain is built from TRBV19 and TRBJ2-6; D is unresolved. CDR1 and CDR2 from the germline V gene are LNHDA and SQIVND (reference sequence). The CDR3 totals 16 residues. V gave up 3 bases and J gave up 2 bases, with 11 bases separating them. In nucleotides, the CDR3 is TGTGCCAGTAGTATTAGAGAGTGGGCTGGGGCCAACGTCCTGACTTTC. Its protein product is CASSIREWAGANVLTF.

This clone appeared a few times. V and J are TRBV15 and TRBJ2-3, with D possibly being TRBD2 (6 bases). V gave up 8 bases and J gave up 2 bases, with 20 bases separating them. Germline V gives CDR1 LNHNV, CDR2 YYDKDF (reference sequence). This CDR3 has 16 residues. For the CDR3, the DNA is TGTGCCACCCGTACCGGGACTCCGATAGCCACAGATACGCAGTATTTT. Amino acid sequence: CATRTGTPIATDTQYF.

Notes on this clone: This sample also contains other DNA sequences that code for the same CDR3. The chain couples TRBV5-6 to TRBJ1-6; D gene ambiguous. CDR3 length: 13 amino acids. Germline assignment: CDR1 SGHDT and CDR2 YYEEEE. V gave up 0 bases and J gave up 7 bases, with 5 bases separating them. As DNA, the CDR3 is TGTGCCAGCAGCTTGGCCGGGAATTCACCCCTCCACTTT. Translated, it gives CASSLAGNSPLHF.

CDR3 coding DNA: TGTGCCTGGAGGCCCGGGGAGCTGTTTTTT. This encodes CAWRPGELFF. The chain recombines TRBV30 with TRBJ2-2; D gene unclear. The CDR3 extends over 10 amino acids. Looked up from germline, CDR1 is GTSNPN and CDR2 is SVGIG (reference sequence). V lost 3 bases, J lost 6 bases, and 2 bases lay in between.